Presented here are 26 T cell receptor beta chains from one specimen sequenced in a study of T cells in Graves' hyperthyroidism and ophthalmopathy. Amplification yielded TCR beta CDR3 regions, with RNA transcripts as the source. The HTBI set primed first-round TCR CDR3 RT-PCR. TCRdb re-called the multiplex PCR reads through MiXCR, storing one row per CDR3 protein. The sample has a few hundred thousand distinct CDR3 sequences, around a fifth seen once; the top ten hold about 50%. The sample was blood. The receptors were gathered from a woman in her fifties or sixties with Graves' hyperthyroidism.

The chain uses TRBV6-9 and TRBJ2-7; tentatively, D is TRBD1 (6 bases). In germline, CDR1 is MNHGY, CDR2 SVAAGI. V lost 3 bases to trimming and J lost 4 bases, with 16 bases between them. The CDR3 is 15 amino acids. In DNA form, the CDR3 reads TGTGCCAGCAGTTACTTCTCCGGGACAAATTACGAGCAGTACTTC. Encoded protein: CASSYFSGTNYEQYF.

This clonotype occurred many times. The rearrangement uses TRBV5-6 and TRBJ2-5; D might be TRBD1 (5 bases). Germline V lookup: CDR1 SGHDT, CDR2 YYEEEE. Deletions cut 5 bases from V and 2 bases from J, with 10 bases between. CDR3 length: 13 amino acids. The CDR3 loop is CASRWTSQETQYF. The CDR3 nucleotides read TGTGCCAGCAGATGGACATCTCAAGAGACCCAGTACTTC.

At least ten counts were recorded for this clonotype. The gene calls are TRBV12-3 or TRBV12-4 and TRBJ2-2; weak D call: TRBD1 (6 bases). The CDR3 runs to 16 residues. Deletions cut 4 bases from V and 2 bases from J, with 14 bases between. In DNA form, the CDR3 reads TGTGCCAGCAGTTACTCGGGACATAGAAACACCGGGGAGCTGTTTTTT. Amino acid sequence: CASSYSGHRNTGELFF.

This clonotype was seen many times. The rearrangement uses TRBV20-1 and TRBJ1-1; possibly TRBD1 for D (6 bases). This CDR3 comprises 13 residues. The V and J ends lost 1 base and 4 bases respectively, with 10 bases between them. Germline V lookup: CDR1 DFQATT, CDR2 SNEGSKA (reference sequence). In DNA form, the CDR3 reads TGCAGTGCTAGAGGGGGGCCTGGCACTGAAGCTTTCTTT. Protein product: CSARGGPGTEAFF.

Many counts were recorded for this clonotype. The V and J genes are TRBV7-9 and TRBJ2-1; TRBD2 aligns across 9 bases. Germline V CDR1 and CDR2: SEHNR, FQNEAQ (reference sequence). The V gene end was trimmed by 6 bases and the J gene end by 8 bases; junction bases not matched to a gene: 17. There are 17 residues in the CDR3. The CDR3 loop reads CASRFPVSGGSGDEQFF. In DNA form, the CDR3 reads TGTGCCAGCAGATTCCCGGTTAGCGGGGGTTCTGGGGATGAGCAGTTCTTC.

The sample holds many counts of this clonotype. The genes are TRBV28 and TRBJ1-2; 7 bases match TRBD1. This CDR3 contains 13 residues. The V gene end was trimmed by 6 bases and the J gene end by 3 bases; junction bases not matched to a gene: 4. The germline gives CDR1 MDHEN, CDR2 SYDVKM. The CDR3 DNA sequence: TGTGCCAGCAGCAAAACAGGGGACTATGGCTACACCTTC. Translated: CASSKTGDYGYTF.

This clonotype has only a few counts. This chain joins TRBV4-1 and TRBJ2-2, with TRBD1 matching over 8 bases. The CDR3 length is 18 residues. CDR1 and CDR2 (germline): MGHRA, YSYEKL. Trimming took 5 bases from V and 1 from J; bases not matched to a gene: 12. CDR3 protein: CASSFTPGQGGNTGELFF. The CDR3 DNA is TGCGCCAGCAGCTTTACCCCCGGACAGGGAGGGAACACCGGGGAGCTGTTTTTT.

This chain joins TRBV7-6 and TRBJ1-2; D call uncertain. The CDR3 runs 13 residues. Germline V lookup: CDR1 SGHVS, CDR2 FNYEAQ. V was shortened by 3 bases and J by 6 bases, with 11 bases between the two germline ends. CDR3 loop: CASSFLDLNGYTF. CDR3 in DNA: TGTGCCAGCAGCTTTTTAGACTTGAATGGCTACACCTTC.

The chain joins TRBV20-1 to TRBJ2-7, with 9 bases that match TRBD2. The germline V gene encodes CDR1 DFQATT and CDR2 SNEGSKA (reference sequence). The CDR3 is made up of 12 amino acids. V gave up 6 bases and J gave up 4 bases; unmatched junction bases: 4. This CDR3 is CSARLAEYEQYF. Here the CDR3 DNA reads TGCAGTGCGCGACTAGCGGAGTACGAGCAGTACTTC.

V is TRBV2 and J is TRBJ2-1, with a possible D match to TRBD2 (5 bases). The CDR3 spans 16 residues. Trimming removed 6 bases from V and 4 bases from J, with 19 bases in between. The germline gives CDR1 SNHLY, CDR2 FYNNEI. CDR3: CASSPPQAEEYNEQFF. The CDR3 DNA sequence: TGTGCCAGCAGCCCCCCCCAAGCGGAGGAGTACAATGAGCAGTTCTTC. The whole variable domain, remainder taken from reference TRBV2 and TRBJ2-1, is EPEVTQTPSHQVTQMGQEVILRCVPISNHLYFYWYRQILGQKVEFLVSFYNNEISEKSEIFDDQFSVERPDGSNFTLKIRSTKLEDSAMYFCASSPPQAEEYNEQFFGPGTRLTVL.

This clonotype was seen many times. The chain is built from TRBV2 and TRBJ2-7, with no clear D. V was trimmed by 7 bases and J by 0 bases, leaving 10 bases between them. The CDR3 is made up of 13 amino acids. Germline assignment: CDR1 SNHLY and CDR2 FYNNEI. For the CDR3, the DNA is TGTGCCAGCAATACTTATAGCTCCTACGAGCAGTACTTC. As protein: CASNTYSSYEQYF.

The chain joins TRBV6-1 to TRBJ2-1; 8 bases align to TRBD2. The J segment lost 1 base and the V segment lost 8 bases, leaving 1 base of the junction unmatched. The CDR3 loop spans 13 amino acids. CDR1 MNHNS and CDR2 SASEGT come from the germline V gene. The CDR3 loop reads CASVAGSYNEQFF. CDR3 bases: TGTGCCAGCGTAGCGGGGTCCTACAATGAGCAGTTCTTC.

This clonotype was seen many times. The chain recombines TRBV28 with TRBJ2-3; D is perhaps TRBD2 (6 bases). Trimming cost V 6 bases and J 1 base, with 11 bases left between them. The length of the CDR3 is 14 residues. Germline V CDR1 and CDR2: MDHEN, SYDVKM. The CDR3 region is CASRWTGGTDTQYF. CDR3 coding DNA: TGTGCCAGCAGATGGACGGGAGGCACAGATACGCAGTATTTT.

V gene TRBV25-1 combines with J gene TRBJ1-4; D is undetermined. The CDR3 loop spans 13 amino acids. Germline V gene lookup returns CDR1 MGHDK and CDR2 SYGVNS. Trimming shortened V by 4 bases and J by 8 bases, and 11 bases separated the two germline ends. The CDR3 protein is CASSGAWAEKLFF. The CDR3 DNA sequence: TGTGCCAGCAGTGGGGCTTGGGCGGAAAAACTGTTTTTT.

This clonotype was found a few times. This chain links TRBV28 with TRBJ1-6; D call uncertain. Between the trimmed V and J ends, which lost 4 bases and 8 bases, there was a span of 12 bases. This CDR3 has 14 amino acids. Germline V gene sequence: CDR1 MDHEN, CDR2 SYDVKM. CDR3 coding DNA: TGTGCCAGCAGTTCGGATCCGCGGGATTCACCCCTCCACTTT. Translated, it gives CASSSDPRDSPLHF.

V gene TRBV6-5 combines with J gene TRBJ1-1, with D possibly TRBD1 on 5 matching bases. Trimming took off 2 bases at V and 0 bases at J, with 16 bases between the two ends. Germline V gene data show CDR1 as MNHEY and CDR2 as SVGAGI. There are 17 residues in the CDR3. The DNA of the CDR3 is TGTGCCAGCAGTTACGGGGCAGGGCAAGGGATGAACACTGAAGCTTTCTTT. As protein: CASSYGAGQGMNTEAFF.

With regard to this clonotype: At one end, the junction sequence differs from germline, possibly due to a read error. J is TRBJ2-5 and V is TRBV24-1; either TRBD1 or TRBD2 may fit D (5 bases each). Per germline, CDR1 KGHDR and CDR2 SFDVKD. The CDR3 extends over 12 amino acids. The CDR3 DNA follows: TGTGCCACCAGTGATTTCGGGACCCTCTTCGACTTC. This sequence encodes CATSDFGTLFDF.

The rearrangement joins TRBV7-9 to TRBJ2-1; TRBD2 matches 14 bases. Germline V lookup: CDR1 SEHNR, CDR2 FQNEAQ (reference sequence). The J segment lost 10 bases and the V segment lost 4 bases, leaving 6 bases of the junction unmatched. This CDR3 comprises 15 residues. The CDR3 DNA reads TGTGCCAGCAGCTGGACTAGCGGGGGGCACCCCGAGCAGTTCTTC. This gives the protein CASSWTSGGHPEQFF.

This clonotype is a singleton in its sample. The chain couples TRBV7-9 to TRBJ2-7; 9 bases are shared with TRBD1. The ends lost 2 bases at V and 7 bases at J; junction bases unmatched: 9. The CDR3 extends over 15 amino acids. Germline V gene sequence: CDR1 SEHNR, CDR2 FQNEAQ (reference sequence). For the CDR3, the DNA is TGTGCCAGCAGCTTAAACCTGGACAGGGGCCTTGAGCAGTACTTC. This codes for CASSLNLDRGLEQYF.

This clonotype was observed at least ten times. The chain is built from TRBV11-2 and TRBJ2-5; TRBD2 is a possible D gene (7 bases). The CDR3 is 15 amino acids. V shed 3 bases and J shed 4 bases, with 15 bases lying between them. Germline V gene sequence: CDR1 SGHAT, CDR2 FQNNGV. In DNA, the CDR3 is TGTGCCAGCAGCTTTGGGGGGGGGGGCGGAGAGACCCAGTACTTC. Protein sequence: CASSFGGGGGETQYF.

This clonotype was detected many times. The chain recombines TRBV20-1 with TRBJ2-1; 7 positions agree with TRBD2. Trimming cost V 7 bases and J 4 bases; bases outside gene matches: 7. CDR1 and CDR2 from the germline V gene are DFQATT and SNEGSKA (reference sequence). The CDR3 has 13 residues. The CDR3 loop is CSGTSVPYNEQFF. The CDR3 DNA sequence: TGCAGTGGTACTAGCGTTCCATACAATGAGCAGTTCTTC.

The table lists this clonotype with many counts. This CDR3 reads CASSLARGSGLSSNQPQHF. The CDR3 DNA reads TGTGCCAGCAGCTTAGCGAGGGGGTCAGGGCTGTCTAGCAATCAGCCCCAGCATTTT. V is TRBV7-9 and J is TRBJ1-5; D perhaps matches TRBD1 (6 bases). V shed 0 bases and J shed 0 bases, with 18 bases lying between them. The CDR3 runs 19 residues. Germline loops: CDR1 SEHNR, CDR2 FQNEAQ (reference sequence).

This clonotype was observed many times. J is TRBJ1-1 and V is TRBV25-1; D call uncertain. Germline V CDR1 and CDR2: MGHDK, SYGVNS. Trimming cost V 4 bases and J 2 bases, with 20 bases left between them. CDR3 length: 17 residues. The CDR3, as DNA: TGTGCCAGCAGTGGTGGAAAGGAGGAGAGTCGCAACACTGAAGCTTTCTTT. Its protein is CASSGGKEESRNTEAFF.

V is TRBV29-1 and J is TRBJ1-4; 8 nucleotides line up with TRBD1. Germline values: CDR1 SQVTM, CDR2 ANQGSEA. The J segment lost 10 bases and the V segment lost 3 bases, leaving 7 bases of the junction unmatched. This CDR3 region has 13 residues. The CDR3 is CSVDSGGRGKLFF. Here the CDR3 DNA reads TGCAGCGTTGATTCAGGGGGCAGGGGAAAACTGTTTTTT. Complete variable domain (other parts from reference TRBV29-1 and TRBJ1-4): SAVISQKPSRDICQRGTSLTIQCQVDSQVTMMFWYRQQPGQSLTLIATANQGSEATYESGFVIDKFPISRPNLTFSTLTVSNMSPEDSSIYLCSVDSGGRGKLFFGSGTQLSVL.

In its sample, this clonotype was seen a few times. This chain links TRBV18 with TRBJ2-7, with 7 bases identical to TRBD1. The CDR3 totals 16 residues. With V trimmed by 2 bases and J by 3 bases, 10 bases remained unmatched. The germline gives CDR1 KGHSH, CDR2 LQKENI. DNA for the CDR3: TGTGCCAGCTCACCAAAAACAGGGGTTGCCGTCTACGAGCAGTACTTC. The encoded protein is CASSPKTGVAVYEQYF.

In its sample, this clonotype was seen many times. The rearrangement joins TRBV11-2 to TRBJ2-7; the match to TRBD2 covers 8 bases. There are 15 residues in the CDR3. J lost 3 bases, V lost 3 bases, and 7 bases had no gene match. Germline CDR1 is SGHAT and CDR2 is FQNNGV. In DNA, the CDR3 is TGTGCCAGCAGCTTTTACGGGGGGGAATACTACGAGCAGTACTTC. Encoded protein: CASSFYGGEYYEQYF.